The 5 T cell receptor beta chains below were found in one sample sequenced in a study of vaccination effects on CD4 cells after COVID-19. Cultured cells yielded isolated CD4+ T cells after 10 to 11 days. Participants completed two doses of the BNT162b2 or mRNA-1273 vaccine. This table comes from immunoSEQ multiplex PCR, and its TCRdb copy is limited to in-frame clones, with some not included. Here the sample spans some 66,000 clones, over 75% being singletons. These receptors are not linked to any known antigen. The sequencing used CD4+ T cells from PBMCs cultured without peptide, collected after COVID-19 vaccination. The receptor source for this set is a human donor who received a COVID-19 vaccine.

This rearrangement joins TRBV2 to TRBJ2-3; tentative D call: TRBD1 (6 bases). The germline gives CDR1 SNHLY, CDR2 FYNNEI. Between the trimmed V and J ends, which lost 7 bases and 4 bases, there was a span of 21 bases. This CDR3 has 16 residues. The CDR3 reads CASTSGQGRASDTQYF. In DNA, the CDR3 is TGTGCCAGCACCTCCGGGCAGGGGCGGGCTTCAGATACGCAGTATTTT.

The chain uses TRBV2 and TRBJ1-2, with 8 nucleotides matching TRBD1. There are 12 residues in the CDR3. V trimming: 3 bases; J trimming: 8 bases; junction bases outside the gene matches: 2. Germline V gives CDR1 SNHLY, CDR2 FYNNEI. CDR3 protein: CASSETGVGYTF. Written as DNA, the CDR3 is TGTGCCAGCAGTGAGACAGGGGTGGGCTACACCTTC.

The gene calls are TRBV9 and TRBJ2-3; D unclear. Germline V gene data show CDR1 as SGDLS and CDR2 as YYNGEE. CDR3 length equals 14 residues. Trimming shortened V by 2 bases and J by 0 bases, and 7 bases separated the two germline ends. The CDR3, as DNA: TGTGCCAGCAGCGTTCCGGAAAGCACAGATACGCAGTATTTT. Translating gives CASSVPESTDTQYF.

The chain recombines TRBV7-3 with TRBJ2-1, with a weak D call TRBD1 (7 bases). Germline-derived CDR1 and CDR2 are SGHTA and FQGTGA. The CDR3 runs to 15 residues. Trimming cost V 2 bases and J 6 bases, with 14 bases left between them. This CDR3 reads CASSLDRDSVNEQFF. The CDR3 DNA reads as TGTGCCAGCAGCTTAGACAGGGACTCCGTCAATGAGCAGTTCTTC.

The V call is TRBV11-3, the J call TRBJ2-1; TRBD2 matches 8 bases. The CDR3 covers 19 residues. Trimming cost V 1 base and J 0 bases; bases outside gene matches: 11. Germline V CDR1 and CDR2: SGHNT, YENEEA. CDR3 nucleotide sequence: TGTGCCAGCAGCTTAGCCGGGACGAGCGGGGGCAGCTCCTACAATGAGCAGTTCTTC. It specifies CASSLAGTSGGSSYNEQFF.